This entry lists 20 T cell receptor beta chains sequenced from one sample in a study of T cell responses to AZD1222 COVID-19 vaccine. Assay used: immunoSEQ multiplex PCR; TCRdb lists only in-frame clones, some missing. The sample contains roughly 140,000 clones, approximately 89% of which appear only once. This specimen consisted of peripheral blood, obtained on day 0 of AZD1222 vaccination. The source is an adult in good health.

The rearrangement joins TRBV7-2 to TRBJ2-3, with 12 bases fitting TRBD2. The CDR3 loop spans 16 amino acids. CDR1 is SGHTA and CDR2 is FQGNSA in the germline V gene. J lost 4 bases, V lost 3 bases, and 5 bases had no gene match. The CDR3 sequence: CASSFLAGGPADTQYF. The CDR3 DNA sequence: TGTGCCAGCAGCTTTCTAGCGGGGGGGCCGGCAGATACGCAGTATTTT.

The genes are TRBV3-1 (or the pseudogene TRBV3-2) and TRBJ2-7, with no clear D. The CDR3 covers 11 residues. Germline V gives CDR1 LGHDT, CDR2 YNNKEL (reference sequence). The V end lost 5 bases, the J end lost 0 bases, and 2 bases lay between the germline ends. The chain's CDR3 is CASSYSYEQYF. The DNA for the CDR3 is TGTGCCAGCAGCTACTCCTACGAGCAGTACTTC.

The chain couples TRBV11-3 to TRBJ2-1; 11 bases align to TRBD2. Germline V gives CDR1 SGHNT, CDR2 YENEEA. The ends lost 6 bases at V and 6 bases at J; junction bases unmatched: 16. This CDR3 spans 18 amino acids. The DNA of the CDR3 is TGTGCCAGCAGTCACCTCACTAGCGGGAGTTCGGAGGGCAATGAGCAGTTCTTC. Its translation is CASSHLTSGSSEGNEQFF.

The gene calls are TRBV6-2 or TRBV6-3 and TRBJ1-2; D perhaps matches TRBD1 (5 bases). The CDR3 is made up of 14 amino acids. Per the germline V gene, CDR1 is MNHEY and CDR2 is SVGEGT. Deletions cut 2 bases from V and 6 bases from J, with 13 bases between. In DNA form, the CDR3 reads TGTGCCAGCAGTTACAGGACACGGATCCATGGCTACACCTTC. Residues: CASSYRTRIHGYTF.

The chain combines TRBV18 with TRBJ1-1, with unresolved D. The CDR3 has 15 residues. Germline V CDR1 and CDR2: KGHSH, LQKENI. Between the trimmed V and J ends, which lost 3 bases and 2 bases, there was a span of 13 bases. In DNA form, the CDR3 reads TGTGCCAGCTCACCGGTGAACTCTCCCAACACTGAAGCTTTCTTT. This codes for CASSPVNSPNTEAFF.

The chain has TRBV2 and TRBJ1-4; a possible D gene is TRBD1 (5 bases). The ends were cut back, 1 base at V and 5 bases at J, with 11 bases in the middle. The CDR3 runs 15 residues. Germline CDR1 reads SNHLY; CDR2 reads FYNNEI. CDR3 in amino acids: CASSEGRQLNEKLFF. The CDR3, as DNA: TGTGCCAGCAGTGAAGGGCGACAGCTAAATGAAAAACTGTTTTTT.

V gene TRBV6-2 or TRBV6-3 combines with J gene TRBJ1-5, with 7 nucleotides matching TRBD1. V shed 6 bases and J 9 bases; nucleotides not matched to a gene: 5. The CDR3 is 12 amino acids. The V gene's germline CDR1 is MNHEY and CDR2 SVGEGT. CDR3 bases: TGTGCCAGCAGCCAGGGGGATAGGCCCCAGCATTTT. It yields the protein CASSQGDRPQHF.

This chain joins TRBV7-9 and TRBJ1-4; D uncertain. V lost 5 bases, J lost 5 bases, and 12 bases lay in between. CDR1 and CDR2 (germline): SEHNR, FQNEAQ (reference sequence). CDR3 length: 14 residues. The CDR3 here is CASSGRTGNEKLFF. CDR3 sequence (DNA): TGTGCCAGCAGCGGACGGACGGGGAATGAAAAACTGTTTTTT.

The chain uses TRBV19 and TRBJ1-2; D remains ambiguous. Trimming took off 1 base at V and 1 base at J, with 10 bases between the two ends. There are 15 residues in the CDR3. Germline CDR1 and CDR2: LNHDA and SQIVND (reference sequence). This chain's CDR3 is CASSIATVRNYGYTF. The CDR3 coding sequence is TGTGCCAGTAGTATAGCAACAGTTCGTAACTATGGCTACACCTTC.

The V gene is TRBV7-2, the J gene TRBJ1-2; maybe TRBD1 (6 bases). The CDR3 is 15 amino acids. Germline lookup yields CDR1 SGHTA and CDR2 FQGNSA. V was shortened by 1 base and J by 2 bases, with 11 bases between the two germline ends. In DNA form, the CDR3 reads TGTGCCAGCAGCTTAGTCCCCACAGGGAACTATGGCTACACCTTC. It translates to CASSLVPTGNYGYTF.

CDR3 DNA: TGTGCCAGCAGCTCCCTGGCTAGGGACACTGAAGCTTTCTTT. This encodes CASSSLARDTEAFF. This chain connects TRBV7-6 to TRBJ1-1; D is undetermined. V lost 4 bases to trimming and J lost 3 bases, with 12 bases between them. Germline CDR1 is SGHVS and CDR2 is FNYEAQ. There are 14 residues in the CDR3.

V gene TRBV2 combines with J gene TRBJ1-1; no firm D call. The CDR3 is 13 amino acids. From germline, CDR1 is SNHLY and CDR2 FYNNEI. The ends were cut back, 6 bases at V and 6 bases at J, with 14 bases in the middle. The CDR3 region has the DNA TGTGCCAGCAGAAGGGAATTGGGGTCTGAAGCTTTCTTT. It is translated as CASRRELGSEAFF.

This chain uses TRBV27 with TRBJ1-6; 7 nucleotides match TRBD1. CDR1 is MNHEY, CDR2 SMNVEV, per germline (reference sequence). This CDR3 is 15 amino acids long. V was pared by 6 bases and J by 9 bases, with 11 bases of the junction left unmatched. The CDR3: CASSSTDRVGSPLHF. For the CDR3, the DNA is TGTGCCAGCAGCTCCACCGACAGGGTCGGTTCACCCCTCCACTTT.

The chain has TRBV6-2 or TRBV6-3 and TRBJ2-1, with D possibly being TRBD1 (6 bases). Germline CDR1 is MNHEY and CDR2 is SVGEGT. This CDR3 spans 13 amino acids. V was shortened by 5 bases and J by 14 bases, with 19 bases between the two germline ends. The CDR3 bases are TGTGCCAGCAGTGCAGTAGGGACATCTAATAAGTTCTTC. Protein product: CASSAVGTSNKFF.

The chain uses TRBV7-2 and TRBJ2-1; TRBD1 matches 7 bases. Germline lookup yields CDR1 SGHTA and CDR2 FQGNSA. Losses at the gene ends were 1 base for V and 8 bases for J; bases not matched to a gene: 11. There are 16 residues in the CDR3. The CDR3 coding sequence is TGTGCCAGCAGCTTAGAGCCGGGACAGCCTTTTTATGAGCAGTTCTTC. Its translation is CASSLEPGQPFYEQFF.

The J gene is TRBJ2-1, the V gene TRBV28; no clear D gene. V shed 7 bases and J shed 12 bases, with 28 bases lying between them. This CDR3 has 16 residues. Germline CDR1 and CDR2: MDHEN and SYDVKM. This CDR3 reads CASTGWERIDNRRQFF. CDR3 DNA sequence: TGTGCCAGCACTGGGTGGGAAAGGATTGACAACCGGCGGCAGTTCTTC.

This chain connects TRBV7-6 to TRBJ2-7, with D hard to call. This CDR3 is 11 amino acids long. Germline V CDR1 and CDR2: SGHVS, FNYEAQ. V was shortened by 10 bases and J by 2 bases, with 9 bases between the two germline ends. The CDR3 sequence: CATGSPYEQYF. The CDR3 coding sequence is TGTGCCACCGGCTCCCCCTACGAGCAGTACTTC.

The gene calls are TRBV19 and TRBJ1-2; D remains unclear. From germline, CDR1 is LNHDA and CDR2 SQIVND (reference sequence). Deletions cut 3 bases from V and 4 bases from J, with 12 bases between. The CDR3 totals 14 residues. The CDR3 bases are TGTGCCAGTAGTATTCCGGGAATTGGCTATGGCTACACCTTC. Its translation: CASSIPGIGYGYTF.

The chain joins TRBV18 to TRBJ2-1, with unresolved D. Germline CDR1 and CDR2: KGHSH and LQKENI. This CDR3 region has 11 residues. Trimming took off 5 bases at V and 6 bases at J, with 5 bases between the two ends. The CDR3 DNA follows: TGTGCCAGCTCAGGATCCAATGAGCAGTTCTTC. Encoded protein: CASSGSNEQFF.

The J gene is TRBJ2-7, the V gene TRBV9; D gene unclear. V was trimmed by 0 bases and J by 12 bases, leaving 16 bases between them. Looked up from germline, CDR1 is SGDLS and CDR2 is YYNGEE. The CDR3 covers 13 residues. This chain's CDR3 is CASSVAHSSPVYF. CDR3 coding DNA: TGTGCCAGCAGCGTAGCTCACAGCTCGCCGGTGTACTTC. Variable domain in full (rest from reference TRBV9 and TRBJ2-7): DSGVTQTPKHLITATGQRVTLRCSPRSGDLSVYWYQQSLDQGLQFLIQYYNGEERAKGNILERFSAQQFPDLHSELNLSSLELGDSALYFCASSVAHSSPVYFGPGTRLTVT.